The T cell receptor (beta chain) under discussion was sequenced for a study of CD8 T cells in ankylosing spondylitis. Germline V gene lookup returns CDR1 LGHNA and CDR2 YSLEER. The CDR3 has 13 amino acids. Trimming took off 3 bases at V and 7 bases at J, with 12 bases between the two ends. In making TCR beta libraries, quantitative 5'-RACE with molecular barcodes was used. TCRdb called the 5' RACE reads again in MiXCR, with one record for every CDR3 protein. The table has about 440,000 distinct CDR3 sequences, roughly a sixth seen once. Findings and caveats of the study: In ankylosing spondylitis blood, a motif of seven or eight highly homologous TCR beta variants appeared characteristic.

Comment on this clonotype: As yet, its antigen is unknown.

The material sequenced was blood, either unsorted or a sorted T cell fraction (not recorded which). This chain connects TRBV4-3 to TRBJ1-2, with unresolved D. The sequence came from a male donor with ankylosing spondylitis. Written as DNA, the CDR3 is TGCGCCAGCAGCCAGGAGTGGGGAGGTGGCTACACCTTC. This translates into CASSQEWGGGYTF.